The present T cell receptor beta chain was sequenced within a study of blood T cells in healthy people across ages. The wider study: Per two T cells, about one barcoded beta molecule was captured through template switching. Study-wide results and limits: In the absence of known donor CMV status, changes in expanded clonotypes were possibly confounded.

Aged about 6 to 100, donors were systemically healthy Caucasians from Russia. The table lists this clonotype with a few counts. As yet, its antigen is unknown. Sample-barcoded 5' priming and a J-beta primer mix drove a second PCR of about 7 to 11 cycles. TCRdb re-called the 5' RACE reads through MiXCR, storing one row per CDR3 protein. This repertoire shows about 900,000 distinct CDR3 sequences, around 62% found once; its top ten account for around a quarter. CDR1 and CDR2 (germline): SGHRS, YFSETQ. J gave up 2 bases and V 4 bases, and 4 bases lay outside the gene matches. The CDR3 contains 15 residues.

The TCR sequence derives from a man under 40 in good health. Material for sequencing was blood. The V gene is TRBV5-1, the J gene TRBJ2-1, with 9 nucleotides matching TRBD2. CDR3 sequence (DNA): TGCGCCAGCAGCGAGGCGGGGGGGCCCTACAATGAGCAGTTCTTC. Translated: CASSEAGGPYNEQFF.